Presented here are 27 T cell receptor beta chains from one specimen sequenced in a study of control samples from healthy donors and cancer patients. Method: immunoSEQ multiplex PCR; TCRdb's copy keeps in-frame clones and lacks some. Of 78,000 or so clones listed, around four fifths were seen once; the top ten hold roughly 16%. Specimen: blood. The receptors originated from a man aged 50-60 years in good health.

The rearrangement joins TRBV29-1 to TRBJ1-1; TRBD1 matches 8 bases. This CDR3 has 13 residues. Germline values: CDR1 SQVTM, CDR2 ANQGSEA. V lost 1 base to trimming and J lost 7 bases; unmatched junction nucleotides: 5. The CDR3 sequence: CSVEGDRRHEAFF. DNA for the CDR3: TGCAGCGTTGAAGGGGACAGGAGACATGAAGCTTTCTTT.

The chain joins TRBV11-2 to TRBJ2-6; D possibly corresponds to TRBD2 (5 bases). CDR3 length: 16 residues. CDR1 and CDR2 (germline): SGHAT, FQNNGV. Trimming stripped 0 bases from V and 5 bases from J, with 11 bases between. CDR3 region: CASSLEAGSRANVLTF. CDR3 in DNA: TGTGCCAGCAGCTTAGAGGCGGGTTCCCGGGCCAACGTCCTGACTTTC.

This clone was found a few times. The CDR3 DNA is TGCGCCAGCAGCTTGCAGGTGAGCACTGAAGCTTTCTTT. Amino acid sequence: CASSLQVSTEAFF. The chain employs TRBV5-1 and TRBJ1-1; D remains unclear. This CDR3 has 13 residues. From germline, CDR1 is SGHRS and CDR2 YFSETQ. V was clipped by 1 base and J by 4 bases, with 8 bases between them.

This clone was seen once. The chain has TRBV5-6 and TRBJ2-7, with D uncertain. Trimming stripped 0 bases from V and 6 bases from J, with 4 bases between. The CDR3 is 11 amino acids. Germline V gene lookup returns CDR1 SGHDT and CDR2 YYEEEE. This CDR3 reads CASSLAGEQYF. In DNA form, the CDR3 reads TGTGCCAGCAGCTTGGCAGGCGAGCAGTACTTC. Using reference TRBV5-6 and TRBJ2-7 for the parts outside the CDR3, the full variable domain is DAGVTQSPTHLIKTRGQQVTLRCSPKSGHDTVSWYQQALGQGPQFIFQYYEEEERQRGNFPDRFSGHQFPNYSSELNVNALLLGDSALYLCASSLAGEQYFGPGTRLTVT.

The sample holds a few counts of this clone. The gene calls are TRBV4-3 and TRBJ2-2; D possibly corresponds to TRBD1 (5 bases). Looked up from germline, CDR1 is LGHNA and CDR2 is YSLEER. Trimming took 4 bases from V and 5 from J, leaving 17 bases between them. This CDR3 is built from 16 residues. CDR3 DNA: TGCGCCAGCAGCCGCTCTGTACAGGAGACTACCGGGGAGCTGTTTTTT. Its translation: CASSRSVQETTGELFF.

This clone came up many times. This chain uses TRBV12-5 with TRBJ1-3, with a possible D match to TRBD1 (5 bases). Germline CDR1 LGHNT, CDR2 FRNRAP. With 5 bases removed from V and 3 bases from J, the gap between germline ends came to 8 bases. The CDR3 is made up of 13 amino acids. The CDR3 spells CASGQGGGNTIYF. Here the CDR3 DNA reads TGTGCTAGTGGTCAGGGAGGTGGAAACACCATATATTTT.

This chain uses TRBV7-3 with TRBJ2-1, with TRBD2 matching over 10 bases. Germline trimming cut 6 bases from V and 9 bases from J; bases unmatched to any gene: 20. This CDR3 spans 18 amino acids. Germline CDR1 reads SGHTA; CDR2 reads FQGTGA. CDR3 residues: CASRPRTGPGLAGAEQFF. CDR3 bases: TGTGCCAGCAGACCCAGAACAGGGCCTGGGCTAGCGGGAGCTGAGCAGTTCTTC.

This clone has a single count. The chain uses TRBV6-5 and TRBJ2-2; D gene unclear. The CDR3 covers 13 residues. Trimming took off 6 bases at V and 1 base at J, with 6 bases between the two ends. The germline gives CDR1 MNHEY, CDR2 SVGAGI. CDR3 nucleotide sequence: TGTGCCAGCAGATCCGGGAACACCGGGGAGCTGTTTTTT. Protein product: CASRSGNTGELFF.

The rearrangement joins TRBV12-5 to TRBJ1-5; maybe TRBD1 (5 bases). Between the trimmed V and J ends, which lost 7 bases and 3 bases, there was a span of 13 bases. This CDR3 comprises 14 residues. Germline V gene lookup returns CDR1 LGHNT and CDR2 FRNRAP. In DNA form, the CDR3 reads TGTGCTAGTGTCTTCGGGACTTACAATCAGCCCCAGCATTTT. Translating it yields CASVFGTYNQPQHF.

This chain links TRBV11-2 with TRBJ1-2; a weak D match, TRBD1 (5 bases). This CDR3 is 14 amino acids long. Germline loops: CDR1 SGHAT, CDR2 FQNNGV. V was cut by 3 bases and J by 4 bases, with 12 bases left in between. The CDR3 is CASSLPGVIYGYTF. The DNA of the CDR3 is TGTGCCAGCAGCTTGCCGGGGGTGATCTATGGCTACACCTTC.

In its sample, this clone was seen once. The chain uses TRBV10-2 and TRBJ2-1; D call uncertain. Germline CDR1 reads WSHSY; CDR2 reads SAAADI. Trimming removed 3 bases at V and 3 bases at J, with 6 bases between. This CDR3 spans 13 amino acids. As DNA, the CDR3 is TGCGCCAGCAGTGAAACGGTCTACAATGAGCAGTTCTTC. This encodes CASSETVYNEQFF.

V usage is TRBV7-9 and J usage is TRBJ1-2, with TRBD1 matching over 7 bases. The CDR3 is 14 amino acids. CDR1 SEHNR and CDR2 FQNEAQ come from the germline V gene (reference sequence). Trimming cost V 5 bases and J 4 bases; bases outside gene matches: 7. The DNA of the CDR3 is TGTGCCAGCAGCCTAGACAGGGCCCTCTATGGCTACACCTTC. It translates to CASSLDRALYGYTF.

The chain is built from TRBV5-1 and TRBJ2-6; no reliable D call. The CDR3 runs 16 residues. Germline V gene data show CDR1 as SGHRS and CDR2 as YFSETQ. Trimming removed 1 base at V and 4 bases at J, with 12 bases between. CDR3 sequence reads: CASSLLPATGANVLTF. DNA for the CDR3: TGCGCCAGCAGCTTGTTACCGGCGACAGGGGCCAACGTCCTGACTTTC. The whole variable domain, remainder taken from reference TRBV5-1 and TRBJ2-6, is KAGVTQTPRYLIKTRGQQVTLSCSPISGHRSVSWYQQTPGQGLQFLFEYFSETQRNKGNFPGRFSGRQFSNSRSEMNVSTLELGDSALYLCASSLLPATGANVLTFGAGSRLTVL.

The chain couples TRBV19 to TRBJ2-7; 8 bases line up with TRBD1. The CDR3 spans 15 residues. The ends lost 5 bases at V and 2 bases at J; junction bases unmatched: 8. CDR1 is LNHDA, CDR2 SQIVND, per germline (reference sequence). The CDR3 protein is CASSQDRANTYEQYF. The CDR3 nucleotides read TGTGCCAGTAGTCAGGACAGGGCAAATACCTACGAGCAGTACTTC.

V usage is TRBV2 and J usage is TRBJ2-3; the D is unclear. With 4 bases removed from V and 4 bases from J, the gap between germline ends came to 9 bases. Germline CDR1 reads SNHLY; CDR2 reads FYNNEI. The CDR3 extends over 13 amino acids. CDR3: CASSARVADTQYF. DNA of the CDR3: TGTGCCAGCAGTGCTAGGGTCGCAGATACGCAGTATTTT.

This clone has more than one count but fewer than ten. The sample contains more than one DNA sequence encoding this CDR3. The chain couples TRBV4-3 to TRBJ2-2; D could derive from TRBD1 or TRBD2 (7 bases each). The CDR3 is made up of 15 amino acids. CDR1 is LGHNA, CDR2 YSLEER, per germline. The germline V and J ends were trimmed by 0 bases and 5 bases, with 10 bases remaining between them. The CDR3 protein is CASSQDRGGTGELFF. CDR3 DNA sequence: TGCGCCAGCAGCCAAGACAGGGGGGGGACCGGGGAGCTGTTTTTT.

The chain links TRBV5-4 to TRBJ1-2; 10 bases map to TRBD1. CDR3 length equals 16 residues. CDR1 is SGHNT, CDR2 YYREEE, per germline (reference sequence). V lost 3 bases to trimming and J lost 8 bases; unmatched junction nucleotides: 13. CDR3 sequence: CASSSPPGTGAQGYTF. CDR3 bases: TGTGCCAGCAGCTCGCCCCCCGGGACAGGGGCCCAGGGCTACACCTTC.

The chain employs TRBV5-1 and TRBJ1-1, with D possibly TRBD1 on 6 matching bases. The germline V gene has CDR1 SGHRS and CDR2 YFSETQ. Trimming cost V 4 bases and J 5 bases, with 15 bases left between them. The CDR3 length is 14 residues. This chain's CDR3 is CASSGQPTVTEAFF. The CDR3 bases are TGCGCCAGCAGCGGACAGCCGACGGTTACTGAAGCTTTCTTT.

The V gene is TRBV7-9, the J gene TRBJ2-1; 10 bases are shared with TRBD2. The trim removed 5 bases at V and 0 bases at J, leaving 7 bases unmatched. The CDR3 is made up of 17 amino acids. CDR1 and CDR2 from the germline V gene are SEHNR and FQNEAQ (reference sequence). The CDR3 DNA follows: TGTGCCAGCAGCCGCACTAGCGGGGTTAGCTCCTACAATGAGCAGTTCTTC. Protein sequence: CASSRTSGVSSYNEQFF.

The chain carries TRBV7-2 and TRBJ2-5, with D possibly matching TRBD2 (5 bases). Trimming took 0 bases from V and 5 from J, leaving 10 bases between them. CDR1 is SGHTA and CDR2 is FQGNSA in the germline V gene. This CDR3 is 14 amino acids long. CDR3: CASSLAGVWETQYF. The CDR3 nucleotides are TGTGCCAGCAGCTTAGCGGGAGTTTGGGAGACCCAGTACTTC.

This clone is a singleton in its sample. The rearrangement uses TRBV30 and TRBJ1-1; D perhaps matches TRBD1 (5 bases). Trimming cost V 0 bases and J 0 bases, with 11 bases left between them. Germline V gene lookup returns CDR1 GTSNPN and CDR2 SVGIG (reference sequence). The CDR3 is 15 amino acids. The chain's CDR3 is CAWSVGLGVNTEAFF. CDR3 nucleotide sequence: TGTGCCTGGAGTGTCGGCCTGGGGGTGAACACTGAAGCTTTCTTT.

V is TRBV30 and J is TRBJ2-7; D uncertain. V lost 2 bases, J lost 4 bases, and 6 bases lay in between. The CDR3 is made up of 11 amino acids. CDR1 is GTSNPN, CDR2 SVGIG, per germline (reference sequence). The CDR3 DNA follows: TGTGCCTGGAGTTCGGGTTACGAGCAGTACTTC. It codes for CAWSSGYEQYF.

The chain has TRBV30 and TRBJ1-5; tentative D call: TRBD1 (5 bases). V lost 3 bases to trimming and J lost 5 bases, with 11 bases between them. The CDR3 contains 13 residues. Germline V gene lookup returns CDR1 GTSNPN and CDR2 SVGIG (reference sequence). This CDR3 is CAWSALGDQPQHF. In nucleotides, the CDR3 is TGTGCCTGGAGCGCGCTGGGGGATCAGCCCCAGCATTTT.

This clone appeared a single time. V gene TRBV2 combines with J gene TRBJ1-4; D may be TRBD1 (6 bases). The CDR3 has 13 amino acids. Germline CDR1 SNHLY, CDR2 FYNNEI. V was cut by 7 bases and J by 8 bases, with 14 bases left in between. This CDR3 reads CASNGEGGEKLFF. The CDR3 nucleotides read TGTGCCAGCAATGGGGAGGGGGGAGAAAAACTGTTTTTT.

The chain employs TRBV6-1 and TRBJ1-1; no reliable D call. CDR3 size: 14 residues. V lost 0 bases to trimming and J lost 2 bases, with 7 bases between them. The germline V gene has CDR1 MNHNS and CDR2 SASEGT. Here the CDR3 reads CASSEAGPNTEAFF. As DNA, the CDR3 is TGTGCCAGCAGTGAAGCTGGGCCAAACACTGAAGCTTTCTTT.

The gene calls are TRBV9 and TRBJ2-2; TRBD2 aligns across 7 bases. After removal of 0 bases from V and 4 bases from J, the junction contained 0 bases not matched to a gene. Germline CDR1 is SGDLS and CDR2 is YYNGEE. This CDR3 is 14 amino acids long. CDR3 sequence reads: CASSVAGGTGELFF. DNA of the CDR3: TGTGCCAGCAGCGTAGCGGGGGGCACCGGGGAGCTGTTTTTT.

To note about this clone: Compared with germline, one end of the junction differs, possibly owing to a read error. V usage is TRBV7-2 and J usage is TRBJ2-3; the match to TRBD2 covers 7 bases. This CDR3 is built from 12 residues. Germline V CDR1 and CDR2: SGHTA, FQGNSA. CDR3 amino acids: CASSPGTIGWNF. The CDR3 DNA sequence: TGTGCCAGCAGCCCCGGGACTATCGGCTGGAATTTT.